This TCR beta chain comes out of a study of cytomegalovirus exposure and HLA in healthy donors. PCR primers comprised 60 Vbeta and 13 Jbeta primers. The repertoire was sequenced with immunoSEQ multiplex PCR; TCRdb's copy has only in-frame clones and lacks some. This sample carries 150,000 or so clones, around 67% of them seen once, and the ten largest clones take around 1.6%. Germline V gene data show CDR1 as MDHEN and CDR2 as SYDVKM. This CDR3 is 14 amino acids long. J gave up 2 bases and V 6 bases, and 7 bases lay outside the gene matches. Sequencing was carried out using PBMCs. The genes are TRBV28 and TRBJ2-7, with 7 bases fitting TRBD1. This TCR was sampled from a woman between 18 and 30 years old in good health and CMV-seronegative. DNA for the CDR3: TGTGCCAGCAGCCAAACAGGGGCAACCTACGAGCAGTACTTC. Protein sequence: CASSQTGATYEQYF.